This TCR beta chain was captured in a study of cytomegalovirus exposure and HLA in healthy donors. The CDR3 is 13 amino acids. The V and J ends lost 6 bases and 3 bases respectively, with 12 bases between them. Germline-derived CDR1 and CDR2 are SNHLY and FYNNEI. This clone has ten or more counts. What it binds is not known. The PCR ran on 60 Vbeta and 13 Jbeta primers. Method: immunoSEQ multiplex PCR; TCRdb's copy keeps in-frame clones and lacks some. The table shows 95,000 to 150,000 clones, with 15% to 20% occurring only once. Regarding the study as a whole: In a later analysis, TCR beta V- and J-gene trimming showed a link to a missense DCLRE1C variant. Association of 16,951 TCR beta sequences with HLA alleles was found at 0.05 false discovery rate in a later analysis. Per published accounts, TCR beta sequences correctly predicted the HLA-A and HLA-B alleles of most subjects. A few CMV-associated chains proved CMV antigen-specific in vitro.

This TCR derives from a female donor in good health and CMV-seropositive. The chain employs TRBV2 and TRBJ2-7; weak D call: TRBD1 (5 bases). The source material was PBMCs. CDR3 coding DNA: TGTGCCAGCAGCAGGGATCCATACTACGAGCAGTACTTC. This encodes CASSRDPYYEQYF.